A single T cell receptor beta chain is shown here with its context. What it recognizes is unknown. These data come from a study of CD8 T cells in ankylosing spondylitis. Study-level findings and limits: Blood from ankylosing spondylitis patients appeared to carry a characteristic roughly eight-variant TCR beta motif.

Losses at the gene ends were 6 bases for V and 5 bases for J; bases not matched to a gene: 8. The germline V gene has CDR1 SQVTM and CDR2 ANQGSEA. CDR3 length equals 14 residues. In TCRdb, the 5' RACE reads were re-called with MiXCR into one record per CDR3 protein. The sample includes approximately 500,000 distinct CDR3 sequences, roughly 13% seen only once; the top ten take approximately 6.3%. The chain links TRBV29-1 to TRBJ2-2, with TRBD1 identical over 8 bases. The clonotype originates from a male donor with ankylosing spondylitis. Sequencing input: blood, either unsorted or a sorted T cell fraction (not recorded which). CDR3 sequence: CSVKTGEMTGELFF. CDR3 bases: TGCAGCGTAAAGACAGGGGAAATGACCGGGGAGCTGTTTTTT.